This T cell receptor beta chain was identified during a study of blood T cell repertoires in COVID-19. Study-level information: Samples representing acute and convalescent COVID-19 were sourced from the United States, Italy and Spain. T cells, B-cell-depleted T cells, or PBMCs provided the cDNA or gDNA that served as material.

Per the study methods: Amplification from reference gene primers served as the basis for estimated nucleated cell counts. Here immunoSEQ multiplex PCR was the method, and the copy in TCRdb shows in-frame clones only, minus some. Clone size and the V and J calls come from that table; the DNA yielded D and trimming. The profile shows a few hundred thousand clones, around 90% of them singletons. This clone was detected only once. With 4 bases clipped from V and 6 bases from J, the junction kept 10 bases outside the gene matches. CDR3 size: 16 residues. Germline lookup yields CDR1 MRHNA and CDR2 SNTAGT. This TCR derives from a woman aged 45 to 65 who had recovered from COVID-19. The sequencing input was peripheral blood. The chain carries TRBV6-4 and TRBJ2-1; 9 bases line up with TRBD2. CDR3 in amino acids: CASSASSGLASNEQFF. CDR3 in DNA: TGTGCCAGCAGTGCATCTTCAGGACTAGCGAGCAATGAGCAGTTCTTC.